This T cell receptor beta chain was observed in a study of glioma-infiltrating T cells. Amplification of TCR alpha and beta CDR3 regions from RNA used iRepertoire nested multiplex PCR. TCRdb passed the multiplex PCR reads through MiXCR, listing each CDR3 protein once. The top ten clones hold 25% to 30% of a sample with 100,000 to 150,000 distinct CDR3 sequences, about 22% of them seen once. The CDR3 has 14 amino acids. Germline V gene lookup returns CDR1 SQVTM and CDR2 ANQGSEA. Trimming took 1 base from V and 6 from J; bases not matched to a gene: 8. What was sequenced was glioma tissue, nonneoplastic brain tissue, or PBMCs (not recorded which). This receptor was taken from a human donor with low-grade glioma or glioblastoma, undergoing nonglioma brain surgery, or in good health (not recorded which). The chain joins TRBV29-1 to TRBJ1-2; 7 nucleotides match TRBD1. The CDR3 here is CSVEAVDRYDGYTF. In DNA form, the CDR3 reads TGCAGCGTTGAAGCCGTGGACAGGTATGATGGCTACACCTTC. The full variable domain, its missing parts supplied by reference TRBV29-1 and TRBJ1-2, is SAVISQKPSRDICQRGTSLTIQCQVDSQVTMMFWYRQQPGQSLTLIATANQGSEATYESGFVIDKFPISRPNLTFSTLTVSNMSPEDSSIYLCSVEAVDRYDGYTFGSGTRLTVV.